The 28 T cell receptor beta chains reported below all come from one sample, sequenced in a study of T cells expressing NK-cell markers. TCRdb re-called the 5' RACE reads and catalogs CDR3 proteins one per entry, DNA excluded. The sample spans about 160,000 distinct CDR3 sequences; the ten largest clones claim roughly 18%. The sequencing input was blood T cells: a sorted CD56 or NKG2C T cell subset, CD4+ or CD8+ T cells, or bulk PBMC T cells (not recorded which). The receptors were sampled from a woman aged 18-70 years in good health.

This chain joins TRBV27 and TRBJ2-7; the D call from TCRdb, TRBD1, cannot be confirmed without DNA. CDR3 length: 14 residues. Germline V gene sequence: CDR1 MNHEY, CDR2 SMNVEV (reference sequence). The CDR3 is CASSLGGEPYEQYF.

V gene TRBV18 combines with J gene TRBJ2-5; the TRBD1 assignment by TCRdb is unverifiable without DNA. The CDR3 covers 16 residues. Germline CDR1 is KGHSH and CDR2 is LQKENI. The CDR3 loop is CASSPPGQGAGETQYF.

The chain couples TRBV9 to TRBJ2-2; with no DNA, the TCRdb D assignment of TRBD2 cannot be verified. CDR1 and CDR2 from the germline V gene are SGDLS and YYNGEE. CDR3 length: 16 residues. Here the CDR3 reads CASSVNSAANTGELFF.

The rearrangement joins TRBV30 to TRBJ1-5; TCRdb proposes TRBD1, but this gene call is untestable without DNA. The length of the CDR3 is 13 residues. The germline V gene has CDR1 GTSNPN and CDR2 SVGIG (reference sequence). This CDR3 is CAWAGTENQPQHF.

CDR3 sequence reads: CASSQMGAGAYEQYF. J is TRBJ2-7 and V is TRBV3-1; TCRdb's assignment of TRBD1 cannot be checked, as there is no DNA. CDR3 size: 15 residues. CDR1 and CDR2 from the germline V gene are LGHDT and YNNKEL (reference sequence).

V is TRBV28 and J is TRBJ1-2. This CDR3 spans 15 amino acids. The germline CDR1 and CDR2 sequences are MDHEN and SYDVKM. The CDR3 here is CASSRPPTWDGGYTF.

The chain uses TRBV18 and TRBJ2-3; the TRBD2 assignment by TCRdb is unverifiable without DNA. CDR1 is KGHSH and CDR2 is LQKENI in the germline V gene. The CDR3 totals 16 residues. Here the CDR3 reads CASSPQASGGTDTQYF. Complete variable domain (other parts from reference TRBV18 and TRBJ2-3): NAGVMQNPRHLVRRRGQEARLRCSPMKGHSHVYWYRQLPEEGLKFMVYLQKENIIDESGMPKERFSAEFPKEGPSILRIQQVVRGDSAAYFCASSPQASGGTDTQYFGPGTRLTVL.

The V gene is TRBV11-2, the J gene TRBJ2-4; checking the TCRdb D call of TRBD2 is not possible without DNA. The CDR3 runs to 15 residues. Germline values: CDR1 SGHAT, CDR2 FQNNGV. CDR3 amino acids: CASSPIAVAKNIQYF.

The genes are TRBV7-9 and TRBJ2-7; TCRdb names TRBD1, which stays unverified in the absence of DNA. This CDR3 is built from 15 residues. Germline CDR1 and CDR2: SEHNR and FQNEAQ (reference sequence). The CDR3 loop reads CASSGNRGLVYEQYF.

This sequence joins TRBV5-1 and TRBJ1-4; TCRdb lists TRBD1, though no DNA is available to test this call. CDR1 and CDR2 from the germline V gene are SGHRS and YFSETQ. The CDR3 runs 15 residues. This chain's CDR3 is CASSTGPSDNEKLFF.

The chain is built from TRBV11-3 and TRBJ2-3; TCRdb designates TRBD2, a call that cannot be tested without DNA. This CDR3 spans 14 amino acids. CDR1 and CDR2 from the germline V gene are SGHNT and YENEEA. The CDR3 loop reads CASSLAGSRDTQYF.

The chain links TRBV7-9 to TRBJ2-7. CDR1 and CDR2 (germline): SEHNR, FQNEAQ (reference sequence). CDR3 size: 16 residues. The CDR3 spells CASSLVASTRSYEQYF.

The chain joins TRBV20-1 to TRBJ2-5; absent DNA, TCRdb's TRBD1 call cannot be checked. Germline CDR1 DFQATT, CDR2 SNEGSKA (reference sequence). CDR3 length: 14 residues. Here the CDR3 reads CSAGKAGEGETQYF.

The chain combines TRBV7-2 with TRBJ2-1; lacking DNA, the TRBD2 call made by TCRdb goes unchecked. The germline CDR1 and CDR2 sequences are SGHTA and FQGNSA. The CDR3 is made up of 14 amino acids. The CDR3 here is CASSLQTSTFEQFF. Combining the CDR3 with reference TRBV7-2 and TRBJ2-1 gives the whole variable domain GAGVSQSPSNKVTEKGKDVELRCDPISGHTALYWYRQSLGQGLEFLIYFQGNSAPDKSGLPSDRFSAERTGGSVSTLTIQRTQQEDSAVYLCASSLQTSTFEQFFGPGTRLTVL.

The V gene is TRBV6-1, the J gene TRBJ2-1; TCRdb outputs TRBD2, but without DNA this stays unchecked. The V gene's germline CDR1 is MNHNS and CDR2 SASEGT. This CDR3 spans 15 amino acids. This CDR3 is CASSEPGLVMYEQFF.

The V and J genes are TRBV29-1 and TRBJ1-5; the TRBD1 assignment by TCRdb is unverifiable without DNA. Germline assignment: CDR1 SQVTM and CDR2 ANQGSEA. This CDR3 is 14 amino acids long. CDR3 protein: CSVVPGGGNQPQHF.

This chain uses TRBV6-6 with TRBJ1-1; the D call of TRBD1 rests on TCRdb alone, since no DNA is present to check it. Germline values: CDR1 MNHNY, CDR2 SVGAGI (reference sequence). The CDR3 consists of 13 residues. The CDR3 is CASSIETGARAFF.

The gene calls are TRBV27 and TRBJ2-3; TCRdb's assignment of TRBD1 cannot be checked, as there is no DNA. CDR3 length: 15 residues. Germline assignment: CDR1 MNHEY and CDR2 SMNVEV (reference sequence). CDR3 amino acids: CASSLGGSTRNTQYF.

The V and J genes are TRBV4-2 and TRBJ1-2. The germline V gene has CDR1 LGHNA and CDR2 YNFKEQ. This CDR3 contains 15 residues. CDR3 in amino acids: CASSQRVTANYGYTF.

J is TRBJ1-4 and V is TRBV20-1. This CDR3 has 12 amino acids. Germline values: CDR1 DFQATT, CDR2 SNEGSKA (reference sequence). This CDR3 reads CSALVANEKLFF.

The V gene is TRBV3-1, the J gene TRBJ2-7. Germline V lookup: CDR1 LGHDT, CDR2 YNNKEL (reference sequence). The CDR3 spans 15 residues. CDR3 loop: CASSQDLAAGGEQYF.

The V call is TRBV25-1, the J call TRBJ2-5; TCRdb's assignment of TRBD2 cannot be checked, as there is no DNA. The CDR3 consists of 15 residues. From germline, CDR1 is MGHDK and CDR2 SYGVNS. Here the CDR3 reads CASSEAGGPQETQYF.

V gene TRBV12-3 or TRBV12-4 combines with J gene TRBJ2-1. The CDR3 is made up of 13 amino acids. CDR3 residues: CASSLSDGDEQFF.

V usage is TRBV7-9 and J usage is TRBJ1-2; TCRdb designates TRBD1, a call that cannot be tested without DNA. CDR1 and CDR2 (germline): SEHNR, FQNEAQ (reference sequence). The length of the CDR3 is 15 residues. The CDR3: CASSPGGRMHYGYTF. The whole variable domain, remainder taken from reference TRBV7-9 and TRBJ1-2, is DTGVSQNPRHKITKRGQNVTFRCDPISEHNRLYWYRQTLGQGPEFLTYFQNEAQLEKSRLLSDRFSAERPKGSFSTLEIQRTEQGDSAMYLCASSPGGRMHYGYTFGSGTRLTVV.

The chain joins TRBV20-1 to TRBJ1-2. The CDR3 has 15 residues. The germline gives CDR1 DFQATT, CDR2 SNEGSKA (reference sequence). The CDR3 sequence is CSATLEGKTGYGYTF.

V gene TRBV20-1 combines with J gene TRBJ2-1; TCRdb's D call of TRBD2 is untestable without DNA. Germline V gene sequence: CDR1 DFQATT, CDR2 SNEGSKA (reference sequence). The CDR3 consists of 13 residues. CDR3 in amino acids: CSASPSGYNEQFF.

The gene calls are TRBV2 and TRBJ2-7; TCRdb indicates TRBD1, and absent DNA this call remains unverified. Per germline, CDR1 SNHLY and CDR2 FYNNEI. This CDR3 is 13 amino acids long. The CDR3 region is CASSAGVFYEQYF.

The chain recombines TRBV18 with TRBJ2-5; no DNA is available, so the TRBD2 call from TCRdb remains unchecked. The CDR3 is 11 amino acids. CDR1 and CDR2 from the germline V gene are KGHSH and LQKENI. CDR3 sequence: CASSGEGTQYF.